The 2 T cell receptor beta chains below come from one sample, sequenced in a study of T cell responses to AZD1222 COVID-19 vaccine. Assay used: immunoSEQ multiplex PCR; TCRdb lists only in-frame clones, some missing. This sample carries about 200,000 clones, around 94% of them seen once, and the ten largest clones take approximately 4%. This specimen was peripheral blood, taken 28 days after the second dose of the MenACWY control vaccine. The receptors derive from an adult who received the MenACWY meningococcal vaccine as a control.

The V call is TRBV27, the J call TRBJ2-1, with 9 bases matching TRBD1. In germline, CDR1 is MNHEY, CDR2 SMNVEV (reference sequence). CDR3 length: 16 residues. V shed 4 bases and J 6 bases; nucleotides not matched to a gene: 10. CDR3 bases: TGTGCCAGCAGTTGGACCCGGGACAGGGAGCGCAATGAGCAGTTCTTC. This gives the protein CASSWTRDRERNEQFF.

The chain employs TRBV9 and TRBJ2-1; 10 bases fit TRBD2. V trimming: 1 base; J trimming: 3 bases; junction bases outside the gene matches: 4. This CDR3 region has 16 residues. Germline-derived CDR1 and CDR2 are SGDLS and YYNGEE. The CDR3 nucleotides read TGTGCCAGCAGCGTATTAGCGGGAGGACTCTACAATGAGCAGTTCTTC. It encodes CASSVLAGGLYNEQFF.